This T cell receptor (beta chain) emerged from a study of T cells in Graves' hyperthyroidism and ophthalmopathy. Whole-study results and caveats: Blood also showed most of the thyroid clonotypes that were expanded above 0.001.

This clonotype showed up just a few times. Its antigen is not known. Lacking the conserved final phenylalanine or tryptophan, this CDR3 likely reflects a read error. From RNA transcripts, TCR beta CDR3 regions were amplified. When the TCR CDR3 underwent first-round RT-PCR, the HTBI primer set was used. Each CDR3 protein gets one entry after TCRdb re-called the multiplex PCR reads with MiXCR. In the table there are some 250,000 distinct CDR3 sequences, approximately 14% of which are singletons. Patients were aged 18 to 65, had disease duration under 2 months, and had newly diagnosed hyperthyroidism. Sequenced: blood. This clonotype originated in a woman between 40 and 55 years old with Graves' hyperthyroidism that later progressed to Graves' ophthalmopathy.

The CDR3 bases are TGTGCCACCAGTGGCCGGACAGAAACTGAAGCTTTCCTT. Protein sequence: CATSGRTETEAFL. The chain couples TRBV24-1 to TRBJ1-1; tentative D call: TRBD1 (6 bases). This CDR3 comprises 13 residues. The germline V and J ends were trimmed by 5 bases and 5 bases, with 11 bases remaining between them. Germline CDR1 and CDR2: KGHDR and SFDVKD.